The next 9 T cell receptor beta chains were all read from a single sample in a study of T cells after yellow fever vaccination. MiXCR was run by TCRdb on the 5' RACE reads, yielding one entry per CDR3 protein. The sample contains 90,000 to 150,000 distinct CDR3 sequences, 7.2% of which appear only once. Here the sequenced sample was CD4+ T cells sorted from PBMCs, taken more than 40 days after the first yellow fever vaccination. These receptors came from a man aged 18 to 29 who received the YFV17D yellow fever vaccine.

This clonotype showed up many times. The CDR3 coding sequence is TGTGCCAGCTCCCCCGGGGCGAAAGAGACCCAGTACTTC. Its protein product is CASSPGAKETQYF. The chain employs TRBV7-7 and TRBJ2-5; D is possibly TRBD1 or TRBD2 (5 bases each). The germline CDR1 and CDR2 sequences are SSHAT and FNYEAQ (reference sequence). V was trimmed by 8 bases and J by 3 bases, leaving 13 bases between them. The length of the CDR3 is 13 residues.

There are many counts of this clonotype. CDR3 bases: TGTGCCAGCTCACCGGACGGACGAATCACAGATACGCAGTATTTT. Translating gives CASSPDGRITDTQYF. This rearrangement joins TRBV18 to TRBJ2-3; D is uncertain. The CDR3 contains 15 residues. In germline, CDR1 is KGHSH, CDR2 LQKENI. Trimming cost V 3 bases and J 2 bases, with 12 bases left between them.

This clonotype was detected ten times or more. The chain employs TRBV28 and TRBJ2-3; unclear D gene. V lost 6 bases, J lost 9 bases, and 25 bases lay in between. The CDR3 runs to 16 residues. Germline V gene lookup returns CDR1 MDHEN and CDR2 SYDVKM. CDR3 DNA: TGTGCCAGCAGCCTCGCGGCGGCACCACCCACGGACACGCAGTATTTT. Protein product: CASSLAAAPPTDTQYF.

This clonotype was seen many times. CDR3 sequence (DNA): TGCGCCAGCAGCCCACAGGGCCTGGGACAATCACCCCTCCACTTT. It specifies CASSPQGLGQSPLHF. The chain recombines TRBV5-1 with TRBJ1-6; D is possibly TRBD1 (6 bases). Germline CDR1 and CDR2: SGHRS and YFSETQ. The CDR3 length is 15 residues. With 4 bases removed from V and 10 bases from J, the gap between germline ends came to 18 bases. The variable domain in full, completed from reference TRBV5-1 and TRBJ1-6, reads KAGVTQTPRYLIKTRGQQVTLSCSPISGHRSVSWYQQTPGQGLQFLFEYFSETQRNKGNFPGRFSGRQFSNSRSEMNVSTLELGDSALYLCASSPQGLGQSPLHFGNGTRLTVT.

There are many counts of this clonotype. The chain links TRBV20-1 to TRBJ1-3, with D perhaps TRBD1 (6 bases). The CDR3 covers 12 residues. V lost 6 bases and J lost 11, with 17 bases in between. Germline values: CDR1 DFQATT, CDR2 SNEGSKA (reference sequence). CDR3 DNA sequence: TGCAGTGCGCAATTACAGGGAACCGCCATATATTTT. It yields the protein CSAQLQGTAIYF.

This sequence joins TRBV5-1 and TRBJ2-5, with 8 bases fitting TRBD1. V lost 1 base and J lost 4; bases outside the gene matches: 3. This CDR3 has 14 residues. Germline V CDR1 and CDR2: SGHRS, YFSETQ. Here the CDR3 DNA reads TGCGCCAGCAGCTTGAAGGACAGGGTAGAGACCCAGTACTTC. Translation: CASSLKDRVETQYF.

In this sample, this clonotype turned up many times. The V call is TRBV7-9, the J call TRBJ2-7; D is perhaps TRBD1 (5 bases). The CDR3 contains 14 residues. CDR1 SEHNR and CDR2 FQNEAQ come from the germline V gene (reference sequence). The V and J ends lost 5 bases and 5 bases respectively, with 16 bases between them. The CDR3 DNA follows: TGTGCCAGCAGCCGCGAATACAAGACAGACGAGCAGTACTTC. Protein product: CASSREYKTDEQYF. The full variable domain, completed using reference TRBV7-9 and TRBJ2-7, is DTGVSQNPRHKITKRGQNVTFRCDPISEHNRLYWYRQTLGQGPEFLTYFQNEAQLEKSRLLSDRFSAERPKGSFSTLEIQRTEQGDSAMYLCASSREYKTDEQYFGPGTRLTVT.

In the case of this clonotype: A much larger clone lies a single base off, so this may be a read error. The chain combines TRBV14 with TRBJ2-3; D perhaps matches TRBD2 (5 bases). CDR3 length equals 14 residues. Germline CDR1 reads SGHDN; CDR2 reads FVKESK. The CDR3 region is CTSSQGPGTDTQYF. For the CDR3, the DNA is TGTACCAGCAGCCAAGGACCGGGAACAGATACGCAGTATTTT.

This clonotype was observed at least ten times. CDR3 sequence (DNA): TGTGCCAGCAGCCAGGGGGGACTGGTGACCCAGTACTTC. Amino acid sequence: CASSQGGLVTQYF. The V gene is TRBV11-2, the J gene TRBJ2-5; possible D gene TRBD1, 7 bases. This CDR3 contains 13 residues. Trimming cost V 5 bases and J 7 bases, with 14 bases left between them. Germline CDR1 is SGHAT and CDR2 is FQNNGV.